A single sample is the source of the 4 T cell receptor beta chains below, sequenced in a study of cytotoxic CD8 clonotypes in ibrutinib-treated CLL (dated by TCRdb to 2020 to 2022). Interpreted using the paper, the time point label stands for: around 25 months on ibrutinib. Receptors were amplified or captured by the immunoSEQ multiplex PCR assay. The source is immuneACCESS, and TCRdb retained only in-frame sequences with V and J called. Part of the clones is not carried over; for the studies checked, unresolved V genes explain less than half of this, and the remainder is unexplained. Present in this sample are 190,000 or so clones, around three quarters of which were seen just once. The top ten hold roughly 13% of the sample. Specimen: PBMCs, collected after 24 months of ibrutinib treatment. The receptor set was obtained from a human donor with chronic lymphocytic leukemia.

The chain employs TRBV5-6 and TRBJ2-7; D not resolved. V lost 0 bases to trimming and J lost 3 bases, with 7 bases between them. The CDR3 is 13 amino acids. Germline CDR1 is SGHDT and CDR2 is YYEEEE. CDR3 sequence reads: CASSLDTHYEQYF. CDR3 nucleotide sequence: TGTGCCAGCAGCTTGGACACCCACTACGAGCAGTACTTC.

The chain joins TRBV7-2 to TRBJ2-3, with D hard to call. V dropped 2 bases and J dropped 3 bases, with 15 bases sitting between them. The germline V gene has CDR1 SGHTA and CDR2 FQGNSA. The CDR3 spans 16 residues. In nucleotides, the CDR3 is TGTGCCAGCAGCTTACCCGCCACAGTGGATACAGATACGCAGTATTTT. Translating gives CASSLPATVDTDTQYF. Combining the CDR3 with reference TRBV7-2 and TRBJ2-3 gives the whole variable domain GAGVSQSPSNKVTEKGKDVELRCDPISGHTALYWYRQSLGQGLEFLIYFQGNSAPDKSGLPSDRFSAERTGGSVSTLTIQRTQQEDSAVYLCASSLPATVDTDTQYFGPGTRLTVL.

The rearrangement uses TRBV7-2 and TRBJ2-7, with 9 nucleotides matching TRBD2. From germline, CDR1 is SGHTA and CDR2 FQGNSA. This CDR3 is 14 amino acids long. V was clipped by 1 base and J by 2 bases; unmatched bases: 0. The CDR3 DNA sequence: TGTGCCAGCAGCTTAGGACTAGCGGCCTACGAGCAGTACTTC. Translated: CASSLGLAAYEQYF.

This chain joins TRBV6-1 and TRBJ1-3; tentatively, D is TRBD1 (5 bases). The germline V gene encodes CDR1 MNHNS and CDR2 SASEGT. The CDR3 consists of 16 residues. Trimming left V 1 base short and J 2 bases short, with 12 bases between. The CDR3 nucleotides read TGTGCCAGCAGTGAAGAGGGTCGGGGCCCTGGAAACACCATATATTTT. It codes for CASSEEGRGPGNTIYF.